Below are 8 T cell receptor beta chains sequenced from a single sample in a study of beta chain features in type 1 diabetes. These receptors' targets are unknown. The study's findings and limits: Shortening of TCRB CDR3s, moderate but significant, appeared in all four CD4+ subsets of Type 1 diabetes patients.

All of the isolated RNA was reverse transcribed, so expressed TCRB transcripts were sequenced. Only in-frame clones appear in the TCRdb table, and some are missing; sequencing was by immunoSEQ multiplex PCR. The sample has a few hundred thousand clones, about 10% seen once. The specimen was central memory CD4+ T cells from blood. These receptors were obtained from a man under 40 with type 1 diabetes.

V usage is TRBV20-1 and J usage is TRBJ1-2; 7 bases match TRBD1. The CDR3 extends over 11 amino acids. Germline V gene data show CDR1 as DFQATT and CDR2 as SNEGSKA (reference sequence). Here the CDR3 reads CTWDSNYGYTF. The CDR3 region has the DNA TGCACCTGGGACAGCAACTATGGCTACACCTTC.

The chain's CDR3 is CASRDSIYYEQYF. The CDR3 bases are TGTGCCAGCAGGGACAGTATCTACTACGAGCAGTACTTC. The chain couples TRBV6-1 to TRBJ2-7, with D perhaps matching TRBD1 (6 bases). The length of the CDR3 is 13 residues. The germline V and J ends were trimmed by 6 bases and 3 bases, with 12 bases remaining between them. Germline V gene sequence: CDR1 MNHNS, CDR2 SASEGT.

The rearrangement uses TRBV5-1 and TRBJ2-7; D gene unclear. Germline-derived CDR1 and CDR2 are SGHRS and YFSETQ. There are 13 residues in the CDR3. The V gene lost 0 bases and the J gene lost 5 bases, with 9 bases spanning the gap. The DNA of the CDR3 is TGCGCCAGCAGCTTGGGCCCCTGGGACGAGCAGTACTTC. As protein: CASSLGPWDEQYF.

This clone was counted between two and nine times. The gene calls are TRBV30 and TRBJ2-3; the D call may be TRBD1 or TRBD2 (5 bases each). Trimming took off 6 bases at V and 0 bases at J, with 16 bases between the two ends. The length of the CDR3 is 15 residues. The germline V gene encodes CDR1 GTSNPN and CDR2 SVGIG (reference sequence). This CDR3 is CACSRGGASTDTQYF. CDR3 bases: TGTGCCTGTTCCCGGGGCGGTGCTAGCACAGATACGCAGTATTTT. Supplemented by reference TRBV30 and TRBJ2-3, the full variable domain reads SQTIHQWPATLVQPVGSPLSLECTVEGTSNPNLYWYRQAAGRGLQLLFYSVGIGQISSEVPQNLSASRPQDRQFILSSKKLLLSDSGFYLCACSRGGASTDTQYFGPGTRLTVL.

V usage is TRBV7-8 and J usage is TRBJ1-2; tentative D call: TRBD1 (5 bases). Germline CDR1 and CDR2: SGHVS and FQNEAQ. The CDR3 is 13 amino acids. With 1 base removed from V and 7 bases from J, the gap between germline ends came to 10 bases. The CDR3 region has the DNA TGTGCCAGCAGCTTAGTCCAGGGCCTTGGCTACACCTTC. Encoded protein: CASSLVQGLGYTF. Based on the CDR3 plus reference TRBV7-8 and TRBJ1-2, the full variable domain is GAGVSQSPRYKVAKRGQDVALRCDPISGHVSLFWYQQALGQGPEFLTYFQNEAQLDKSGLPSDRFFAERPEGSVSTLKIQRTQQEDSAVYLCASSLVQGLGYTFGSGTRLTVV.

This rearrangement joins TRBV7-8 to TRBJ2-3, with 7 bases matching TRBD2. Germline values: CDR1 SGHVS, CDR2 FQNEAQ. V lost 1 base and J lost 2; bases outside the gene matches: 6. The CDR3 totals 16 residues. The CDR3 region is CASSLEFGTITDTQYF. In nucleotides, the CDR3 is TGTGCCAGCAGCTTAGAGTTCGGGACTATCACAGATACGCAGTATTTT.

The rearrangement links TRBV28 to TRBJ1-2; D uncertain. The CDR3 length is 16 residues. Trimming took 8 bases from V and 4 from J, leaving 23 bases between them. The germline V gene encodes CDR1 MDHEN and CDR2 SYDVKM. CDR3 sequence reads: CASRSGLGVGVYGYTF. The CDR3 nucleotides are TGTGCCAGCCGTAGTGGGCTCGGGGTGGGAGTCTATGGCTACACCTTC.

This clone has just a few counts. V usage is TRBV29-1 and J usage is TRBJ2-6; D remains ambiguous. The CDR3 loop spans 13 amino acids. V gave up 4 bases and J gave up 3 bases, with 7 bases separating them. Per germline, CDR1 SQVTM and CDR2 ANQGSEA. The CDR3 is CSVGEGGANVLTF. The CDR3 DNA sequence: TGCAGCGTTGGGGAAGGTGGGGCCAACGTCCTGACTTTC.